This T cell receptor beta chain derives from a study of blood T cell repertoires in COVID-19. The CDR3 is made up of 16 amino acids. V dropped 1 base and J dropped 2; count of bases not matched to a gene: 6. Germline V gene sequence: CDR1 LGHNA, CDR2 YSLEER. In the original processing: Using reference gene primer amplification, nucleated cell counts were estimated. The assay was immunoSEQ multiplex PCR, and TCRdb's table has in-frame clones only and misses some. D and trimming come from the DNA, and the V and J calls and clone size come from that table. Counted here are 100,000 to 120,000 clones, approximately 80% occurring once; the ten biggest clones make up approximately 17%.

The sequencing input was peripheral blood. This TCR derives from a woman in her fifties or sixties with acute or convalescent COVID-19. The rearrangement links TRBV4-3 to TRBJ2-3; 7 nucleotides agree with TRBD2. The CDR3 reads CASSQVPSGSTDTQYF. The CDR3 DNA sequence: TGCGCCAGCAGCCAAGTACCTAGCGGATCCACAGATACGCAGTATTTT.